What follows is one TCR beta chain and its context. Its antigen remains undetermined. Qualities for individual bases were not recorded, and no much larger clone is one base off. Library creation used 5' RACE. These reads were obtained on an Illumina HiSeq 2000. A universal primer binding site was introduced by template switching, and a unique molecular identifier was present in the final cDNA, enabling accurate counting of TCR cDNA molecules. Specific primers in the conserved constant-segment region were used to synthesize first-strand cDNA for the TCR alpha and beta chains. To control for contamination, every cDNA library was double barcoded, receiving both a SMART-Mk sample barcode and Illumina barcodes. TruSeq adapter sequences and Illumina sample barcodes were added in two successive PCR steps. The Illumina HiSeq platform was used with custom primers to sequence TCR alpha and beta cDNA libraries. As for the original processing: MiGEC was used to process raw reads and extract unique molecular identifiers, and MiXCR was used to find CDR3 positions. Recombination models were inferred per individual with the repgenHMM and IGoR tools using an EM algorithm. The tcR package in R was used for shared clonotype analysis, with sharing normalized by the product of cloneset sizes. To study raw recombination free of thymic and clonal selection effects, out-of-frame nonproductive sequences were analyzed. TCRdb reprocessed the public reads (quality trimming at Q25 with fastp, clone calling with MiXCR) and kept in-frame beta chains. A single entry per CDR3 protein holds the most common genes and DNA from its merged rows. Clone size and V and J calls follow TCRdb, not the original study. The sample yields 400,000 to 550,000 distinct CDR3 sequences; roughly 13% were counted once. Jointly, the top ten make up approximately 1% of the sample.

The data stem from a study of identical twins (TCRdb year 2016). As for the study more broadly: To test whether fetal clonotypes persist, this study deep-sequenced TCR alpha and beta repertoires from monozygotic twins, from unrelated adults of various ages, and from cord blood. To rule out contamination, the twin experiments were replicated at different times with different library preparation protocols. Summary of the overall study and its limitations: A weaker excess of twin sharing was found in beta out-of-frame sequences because the signal-to-noise ratio was lowered by fewer shared sequences. In monozygotic twins, recombination models systematically underestimated out-of-frame TCR alpha sharing, but the models matched the sharing seen between unrelated individuals. Compared with coincidental sharing between unrelated individuals, an excess of low generation-probability sequences was observed among out-of-frame TCR alpha sequences shared between twins. Invariant T cells such as MAIT and iNKT could partly confound zero-insertion analyses, though diverse VJ usage argued against this for most clonotypes. Conclusions relied on cross-sectional statistical analysis, since the same donors could not be followed over many years. Abundant cord blood beta clonotypes carried fewer insertions; young adult naive repertoires showed a weaker similar trend, while memory repertoires showed none.

The germline V end is reduced by 1 base and the J end by 9 bases; junction bases left unmatched: 27. The CDR1 and CDR2 encoded by the germline V gene are MGHRA and YSYEKL. The CDR3, cysteine through phenylalanine, is 21 amino acids long. Just CDR3 DNA is preserved here, 63 bases in frame from base 1. Every donor in the study was a healthy Caucasian. Three pairs of female monozygotic twins, all aged about 18 to 29 years, made up the twin cohort. CD4+ and CD8+ T cell populations were isolated with positive isolation kits from Invitrogen. These records were also assigned to another study, of yellow fever vaccine responses in identical twins. The second study's paper adds: According to the authors, in identical twins the way T cells responded to vaccination appeared partly convergent and partly personalized. Focusing on identical twins, the study followed the T cell clones that responded to the vaccine, and did so with precision.

The sequencing sample was made of CD4+ T cells sorted from blood. The receptor's source is a woman under 30 in good health. The chain links TRBV4-1 with TRBJ1-5; TRBD1 fits 7 bases in the junction. The CDR3 amino acid sequence is: CASSQVRAPHGTAWDGRPQHF. The bases are TGCGCCAGCAGCCAAGTAAGAGCTCCCCACGGGACAGCGTGGGACGGGCGGCCCCAGCATTTT.